The clone carrying this T cell receptor (beta chain) was detected a few times. The record originates from a study of CD8+CD57+ T cells in acquired aplastic anemia. Germline lookup yields CDR1 DFQATT and CDR2 SNEGSKA (reference sequence). Trimming left V 0 bases short and J 1 base short, with 10 bases between. There are 14 residues in the CDR3. CD8+CD57+ cell expansion had been shown by flow cytometry in patients chosen for sequencing. Both TCR beta VDJ combination and CDR3 sequence profiling were carried out. Genomic DNA was the template for this profiling. TCRdb re-called the reads with MiXCR, one entry per CDR3 protein. This table holds over 150,000 distinct CDR3 sequences, 70% to 80% found once.

The TCR was taken from a human donor with aplastic anemia. Sequencing was carried out using sorted CD4+, CD8+, or CD8+CD57+ T cells (not recorded which) from PBMCs. The chain recombines TRBV20-1 with TRBJ2-7, with D perhaps matching TRBD2 (6 bases). The CDR3 DNA sequence: TGCAGTGCTAGAGATGTACTAGCATCCTACGAGCAGTACTTC. As protein: CSARDVLASYEQYF.